The T cell receptor beta chain under discussion was sequenced for a study of cytotoxic CD8 clonotypes in ibrutinib-treated CLL. On the study more broadly: Median treatment time before response sampling was about 12 months, range 6 to 36. Sequenced samples delivered averages of around 250,000 productive templates and roughly 100,000 productive rearrangements. Study-wide results and limits: Clonality increased at ibrutinib response, then returned toward baseline at progression. Private clonotypes, not public ones, expanded at ibrutinib response.

As concerns this clone: Its target is unknown.

The CDR3 extends over 17 amino acids. V gave up 0 bases and J gave up 2 bases, with 16 bases separating them. Some clones are missing from TCRdb's copy, which holds only in-frame ones; the method was immunoSEQ multiplex PCR. The repertoire has around 310,000 clones, roughly 80% of them found once; the top ten carry over 5%. The chain has TRBV6-7 and TRBJ1-2; D ambiguous. TRBV6-7 is identified as an open reading frame with a role that is uncertain. Material: PBMCs, obtained before ibrutinib treatment. This clonotype originated in a human donor with chronic lymphocytic leukemia. The CDR3 DNA reads TGTGCCAGCAGTTACTCGATTGGTCAGGATGACAACTATGGCTACACCTTC. This gives the protein CASSYSIGQDDNYGYTF.